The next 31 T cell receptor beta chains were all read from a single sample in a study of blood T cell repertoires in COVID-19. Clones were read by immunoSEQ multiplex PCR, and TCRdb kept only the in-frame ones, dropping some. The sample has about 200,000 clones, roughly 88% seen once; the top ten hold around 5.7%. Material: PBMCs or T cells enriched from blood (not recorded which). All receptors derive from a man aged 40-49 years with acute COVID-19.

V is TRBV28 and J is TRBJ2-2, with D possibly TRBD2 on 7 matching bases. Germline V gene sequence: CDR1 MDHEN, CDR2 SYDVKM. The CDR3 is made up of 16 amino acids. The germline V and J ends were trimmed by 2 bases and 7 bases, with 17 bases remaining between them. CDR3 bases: TGTGCCAGCAGTTTAGCGGGGGCCAGAATGGTCGGGGAGCTGTTTTTT. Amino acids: CASSLAGARMVGELFF. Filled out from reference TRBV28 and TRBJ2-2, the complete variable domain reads DVKVTQSSRYLVKRTGEKVFLECVQDMDHENMFWYRQDPGLGLRLIYFSYDVKMKEKGDIPEGYSVSREKKERFSLILESASTNQTSMYLCASSLAGARMVGELFFGEGSRLTVL.

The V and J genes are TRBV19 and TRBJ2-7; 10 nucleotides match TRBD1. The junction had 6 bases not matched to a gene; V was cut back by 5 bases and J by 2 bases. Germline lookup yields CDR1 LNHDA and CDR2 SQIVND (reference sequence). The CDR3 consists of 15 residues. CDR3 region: CASSARTGGPYEQYF. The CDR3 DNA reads TGTGCCAGTAGTGCGAGGACAGGGGGTCCCTACGAGCAGTACTTC.

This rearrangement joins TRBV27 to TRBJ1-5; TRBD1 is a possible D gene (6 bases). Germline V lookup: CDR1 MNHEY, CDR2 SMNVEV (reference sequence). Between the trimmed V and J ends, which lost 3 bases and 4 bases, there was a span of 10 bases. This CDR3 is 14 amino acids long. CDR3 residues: CASSFGGANQPQHF. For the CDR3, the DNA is TGTGCCAGCAGTTTTGGGGGGGCGAATCAGCCCCAGCATTTT.

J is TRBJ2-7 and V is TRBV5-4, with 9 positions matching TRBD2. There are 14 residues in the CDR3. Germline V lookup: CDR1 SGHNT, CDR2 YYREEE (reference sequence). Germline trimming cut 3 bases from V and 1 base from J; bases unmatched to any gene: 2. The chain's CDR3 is CASSSSGTSYEQYF. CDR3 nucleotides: TGTGCCAGCAGCTCTAGCGGGACTTCCTACGAGCAGTACTTC.

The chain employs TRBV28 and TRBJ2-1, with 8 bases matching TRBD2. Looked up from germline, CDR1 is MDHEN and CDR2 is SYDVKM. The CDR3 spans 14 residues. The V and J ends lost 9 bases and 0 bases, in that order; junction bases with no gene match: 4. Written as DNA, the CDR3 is TGTGCCAGGCGGAGCGGGAGCTCCTACAATGAGCAGTTCTTC. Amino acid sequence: CARRSGSSYNEQFF.

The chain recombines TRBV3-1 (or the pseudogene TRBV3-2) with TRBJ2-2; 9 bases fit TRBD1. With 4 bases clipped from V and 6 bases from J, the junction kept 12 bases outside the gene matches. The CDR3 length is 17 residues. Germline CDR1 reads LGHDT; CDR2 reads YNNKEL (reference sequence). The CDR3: CASSRRQGGTNPGELFF. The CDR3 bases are TGTGCCAGCAGCCGAAGACAGGGGGGCACGAATCCCGGGGAGCTGTTTTTT.

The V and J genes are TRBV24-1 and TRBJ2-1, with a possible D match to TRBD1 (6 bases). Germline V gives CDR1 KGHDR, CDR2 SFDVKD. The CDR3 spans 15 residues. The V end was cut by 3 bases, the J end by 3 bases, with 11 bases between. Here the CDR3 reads CATSDPGTSYNEQFF. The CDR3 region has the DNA TGTGCCACCAGTGATCCCGGGACAAGCTACAATGAGCAGTTCTTC.

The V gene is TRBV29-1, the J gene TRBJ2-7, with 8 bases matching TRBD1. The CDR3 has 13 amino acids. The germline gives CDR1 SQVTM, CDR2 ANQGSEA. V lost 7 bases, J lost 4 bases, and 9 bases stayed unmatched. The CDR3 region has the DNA TGCAGCGCCGGACAGGGTAACTCTTACGAGCAGTACTTC. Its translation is CSAGQGNSYEQYF.

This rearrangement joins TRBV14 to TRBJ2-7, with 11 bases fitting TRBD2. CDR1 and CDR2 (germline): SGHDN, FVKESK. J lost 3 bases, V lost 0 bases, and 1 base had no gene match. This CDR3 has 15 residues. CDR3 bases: TGTGCCAGCAGCCAAGACGGGACTAGCGGCTACGAGCAGTACTTC. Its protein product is CASSQDGTSGYEQYF. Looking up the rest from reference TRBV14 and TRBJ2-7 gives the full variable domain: EAGVTQFPSHSVIEKGQTVTLRCDPISGHDNLYWYRRVMGKEIKFLLHFVKESKQDESGMPNNRFLAERTGGTYSTLKVQPAELEDSGVYFCASSQDGTSGYEQYFGPGTRLTVT.

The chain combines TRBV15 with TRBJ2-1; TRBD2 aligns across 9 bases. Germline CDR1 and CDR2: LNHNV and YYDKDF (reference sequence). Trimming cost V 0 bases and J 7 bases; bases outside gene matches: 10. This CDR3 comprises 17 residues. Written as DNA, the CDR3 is TGTGCCACCAGCAGAGATTTGCGGGAGGGCCGGAGAAATGAGCAGTTCTTC. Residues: CATSRDLREGRRNEQFF.

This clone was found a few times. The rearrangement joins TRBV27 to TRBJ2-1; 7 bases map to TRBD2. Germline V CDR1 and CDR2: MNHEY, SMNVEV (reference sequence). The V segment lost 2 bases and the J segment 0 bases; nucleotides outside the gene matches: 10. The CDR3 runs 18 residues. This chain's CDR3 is CASSLLAGVGGSYNEQFF. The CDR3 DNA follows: TGTGCCAGCAGTTTACTTGCGGGAGTGGGGGGCTCCTACAATGAGCAGTTCTTC.

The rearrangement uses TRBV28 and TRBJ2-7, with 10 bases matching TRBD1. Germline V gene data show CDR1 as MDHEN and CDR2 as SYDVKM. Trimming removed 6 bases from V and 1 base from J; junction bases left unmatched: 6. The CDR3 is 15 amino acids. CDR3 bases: TGTGCCAGCAGGGCCCCGGGACAGGGGTCCTACGAGCAGTACTTC. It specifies CASRAPGQGSYEQYF.

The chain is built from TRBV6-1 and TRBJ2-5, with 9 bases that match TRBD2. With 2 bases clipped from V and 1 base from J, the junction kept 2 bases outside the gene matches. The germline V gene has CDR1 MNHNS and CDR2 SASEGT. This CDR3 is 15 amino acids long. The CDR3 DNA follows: TGTGCCAGCAGTGAATTACTAGCGGGCCAAGAGACCCAGTACTTC. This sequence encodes CASSELLAGQETQYF.

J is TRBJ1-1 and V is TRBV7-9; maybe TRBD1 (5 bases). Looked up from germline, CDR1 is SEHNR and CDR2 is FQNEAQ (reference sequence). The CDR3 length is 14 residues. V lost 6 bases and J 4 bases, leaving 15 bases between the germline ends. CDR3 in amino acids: CASREPGLFTEAFF. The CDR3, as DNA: TGTGCCAGCAGGGAACCGGGACTGTTCACTGAAGCTTTCTTT.

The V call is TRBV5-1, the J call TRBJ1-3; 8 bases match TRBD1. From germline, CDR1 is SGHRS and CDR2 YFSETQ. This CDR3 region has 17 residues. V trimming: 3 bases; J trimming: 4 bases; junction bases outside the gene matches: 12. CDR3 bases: TGCGCCAGCAGCTCGACGCCTCAGGGGGCGGGAGGAAACACCATATATTTT. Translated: CASSSTPQGAGGNTIYF.

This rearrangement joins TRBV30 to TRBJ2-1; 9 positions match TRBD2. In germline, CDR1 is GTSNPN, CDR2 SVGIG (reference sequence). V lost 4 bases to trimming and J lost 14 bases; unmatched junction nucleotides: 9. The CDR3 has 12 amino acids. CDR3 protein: CAWKPPRGREFF. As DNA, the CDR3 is TGTGCCTGGAAGCCCCCTCGCGGGAGGGAGTTCTTC. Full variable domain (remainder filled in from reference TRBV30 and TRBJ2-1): SQTIHQWPATLVQPVGSPLSLECTVEGTSNPNLYWYRQAAGRGLQLLFYSVGIGQISSEVPQNLSASRPQDRQFILSSKKLLLSDSGFYLCAWKPPRGREFFGPGTRLTVL.

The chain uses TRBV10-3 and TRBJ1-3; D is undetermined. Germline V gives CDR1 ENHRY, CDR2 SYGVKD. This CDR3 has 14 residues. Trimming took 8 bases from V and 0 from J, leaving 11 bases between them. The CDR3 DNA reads TGTGCCATCTACTCCGGGTTCTCTGGAAACACCATATATTTT. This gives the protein CAIYSGFSGNTIYF.

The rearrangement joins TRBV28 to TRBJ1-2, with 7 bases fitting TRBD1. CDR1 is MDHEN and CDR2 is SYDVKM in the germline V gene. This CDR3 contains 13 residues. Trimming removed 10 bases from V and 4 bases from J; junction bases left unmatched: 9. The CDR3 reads CATENPGGYGYTF. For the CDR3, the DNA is TGTGCCACCGAAAACCCAGGGGGCTATGGCTACACCTTC.

The CDR3: CASRLTGGQNIQYF. The DNA for the CDR3 is TGTGCCAGCAGGTTGACAGGGGGTCAAAACATTCAGTACTTC. This chain links TRBV28 with TRBJ2-4, with 9 positions matching TRBD1. The germline CDR1 and CDR2 sequences are MDHEN and SYDVKM. The V and J ends lost 6 bases and 5 bases, in that order; junction bases with no gene match: 5. There are 14 residues in the CDR3.

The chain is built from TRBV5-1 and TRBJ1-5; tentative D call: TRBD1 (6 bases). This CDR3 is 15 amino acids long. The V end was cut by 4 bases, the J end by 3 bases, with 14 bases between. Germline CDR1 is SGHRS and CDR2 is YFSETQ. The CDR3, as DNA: TGCGCCAGCAGCGTTCAGGGGTCTCCCAATCAGCCCCAGCATTTT. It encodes CASSVQGSPNQPQHF.

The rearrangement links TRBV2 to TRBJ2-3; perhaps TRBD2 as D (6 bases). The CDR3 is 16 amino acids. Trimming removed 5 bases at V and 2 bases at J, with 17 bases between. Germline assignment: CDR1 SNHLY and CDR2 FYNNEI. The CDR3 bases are TGTGCCAGCAGTCTCCTCGGTGGAGGGTCCACAGATACGCAGTATTTT. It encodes CASSLLGGGSTDTQYF. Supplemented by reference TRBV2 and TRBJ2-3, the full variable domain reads EPEVTQTPSHQVTQMGQEVILRCVPISNHLYFYWYRQILGQKVEFLVSFYNNEISEKSEIFDDQFSVERPDGSNFTLKIRSTKLEDSAMYFCASSLLGGGSTDTQYFGPGTRLTVL.

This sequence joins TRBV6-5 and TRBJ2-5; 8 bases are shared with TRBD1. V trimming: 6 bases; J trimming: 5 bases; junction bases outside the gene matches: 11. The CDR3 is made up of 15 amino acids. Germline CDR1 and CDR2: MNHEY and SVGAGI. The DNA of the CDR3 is TGTGCCAGCAGGGTACGGGACAGGAGTATGGAGACCCAGTACTTC. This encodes CASRVRDRSMETQYF.

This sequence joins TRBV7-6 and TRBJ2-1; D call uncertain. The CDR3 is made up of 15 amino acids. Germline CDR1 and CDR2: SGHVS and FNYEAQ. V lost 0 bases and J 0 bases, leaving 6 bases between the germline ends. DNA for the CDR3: TGTGCCAGCAGCTTAGCCCGGAGCTCCTACAATGAGCAGTTCTTC. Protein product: CASSLARSSYNEQFF.

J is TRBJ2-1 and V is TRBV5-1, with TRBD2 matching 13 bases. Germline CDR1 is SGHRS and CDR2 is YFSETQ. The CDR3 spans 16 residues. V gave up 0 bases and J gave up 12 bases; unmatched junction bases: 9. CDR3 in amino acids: CASSLVTSGRPYGQFF. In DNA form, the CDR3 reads TGCGCCAGCAGCTTGGTGACTAGCGGGAGGCCGTACGGGCAGTTCTTC.

This CDR3 reads CASSVSTGGYYGGYGYTF. In DNA, the CDR3 is TGTGCCAGCAGCGTTTCGACAGGGGGATATTACGGTGGCTATGGCTACACCTTC. This chain joins TRBV9 and TRBJ1-2; TRBD1 matches 9 bases. The length of the CDR3 is 18 residues. The V gene end was trimmed by 2 bases and the J gene end by 4 bases; junction bases not matched to a gene: 15. Germline assignment: CDR1 SGDLS and CDR2 YYNGEE.

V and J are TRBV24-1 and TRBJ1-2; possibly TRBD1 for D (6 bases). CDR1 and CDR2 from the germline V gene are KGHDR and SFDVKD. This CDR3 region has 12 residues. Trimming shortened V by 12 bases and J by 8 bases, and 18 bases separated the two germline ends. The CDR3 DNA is TGTGCCGCCGGACAGCCTCAGGGAGGCTACACCTTC. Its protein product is CAAGQPQGGYTF.

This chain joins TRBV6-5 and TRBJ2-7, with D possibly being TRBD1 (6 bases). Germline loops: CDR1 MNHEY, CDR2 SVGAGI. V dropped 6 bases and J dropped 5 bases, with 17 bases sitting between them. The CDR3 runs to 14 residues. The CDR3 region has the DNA TGTGCCAGCAGCCTAGAAGGGGGTTTCCACGAGCAGTACTTC. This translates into CASSLEGGFHEQYF.

This CDR3 reads CSAYRTGPDYGYTF. The CDR3 DNA reads as TGCAGCGCTTACAGGACAGGACCGGACTATGGCTACACCTTC. This chain joins TRBV29-1 and TRBJ1-2; 7 bases agree with TRBD1. Germline V gene sequence: CDR1 SQVTM, CDR2 ANQGSEA. Losses at the gene ends were 7 bases for V and 3 bases for J; bases not matched to a gene: 11. The CDR3 covers 14 residues. The whole variable domain, remainder taken from reference TRBV29-1 and TRBJ1-2, is SAVISQKPSRDICQRGTSLTIQCQVDSQVTMMFWYRQQPGQSLTLIATANQGSEATYESGFVIDKFPISRPNLTFSTLTVSNMSPEDSSIYLCSAYRTGPDYGYTFGSGTRLTVV.

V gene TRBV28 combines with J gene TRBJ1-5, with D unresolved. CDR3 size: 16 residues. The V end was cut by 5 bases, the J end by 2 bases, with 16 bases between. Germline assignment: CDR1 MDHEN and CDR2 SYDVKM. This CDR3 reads CASSPTIRAGNQPQHF. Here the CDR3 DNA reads TGTGCCAGCAGTCCTACTATTCGAGCGGGCAATCAGCCCCAGCATTTT. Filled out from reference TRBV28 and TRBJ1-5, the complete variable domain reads DVKVTQSSRYLVKRTGEKVFLECVQDMDHENMFWYRQDPGLGLRLIYFSYDVKMKEKGDIPEGYSVSREKKERFSLILESASTNQTSMYLCASSPTIRAGNQPQHFGDGTRLSIL.

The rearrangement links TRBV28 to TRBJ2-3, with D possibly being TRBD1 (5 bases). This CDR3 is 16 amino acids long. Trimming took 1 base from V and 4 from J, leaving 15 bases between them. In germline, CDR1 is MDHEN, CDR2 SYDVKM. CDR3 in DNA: TGTGCCAGCAGTTTATATAGGGGAAGTGGAGCAGATACGCAGTATTTT. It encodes CASSLYRGSGADTQYF.

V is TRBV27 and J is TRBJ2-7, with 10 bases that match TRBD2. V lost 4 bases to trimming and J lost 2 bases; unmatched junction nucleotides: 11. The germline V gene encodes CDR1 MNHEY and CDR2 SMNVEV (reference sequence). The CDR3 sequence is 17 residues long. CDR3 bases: TGTGCCAGCAGTTATAGAGCTAGCGGGAGTGTAACCTACGAGCAGTACTTC. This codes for CASSYRASGSVTYEQYF.